This T cell receptor beta chain was identified in a study of cytomegalovirus exposure and HLA in healthy donors. While unrecorded immune exposures were likely, the donors were nominally healthy when sampled. Germline V gene lookup returns CDR1 SQVTM and CDR2 ANQGSEA. The J segment lost 2 bases and the V segment lost 6 bases, leaving 13 bases of the junction unmatched. The CDR3 runs to 16 residues. This clone occurred once. Primers included in the PCR were 60 Vbeta and 13 Jbeta primers. The table came from immunoSEQ multiplex PCR; TCRdb's copy has only in-frame clones and leaves some out. The sample has about 180,000 clones; 60% to 85% are singletons.

The chain carries TRBV29-1 and TRBJ2-7; 10 bases are a match to TRBD1. Material for sequencing was PBMCs. This TCR came from a male donor in good health and CMV-seronegative. The CDR3 region is CSVDLGGTGVPYEQYF. The CDR3 DNA reads as TGCAGCGTGGACCTTGGAGGGACAGGGGTTCCCTACGAGCAGTACTTC.